This paragraph covers one T cell receptor (beta chain) sequence. J was trimmed by 7 bases and V by 6 bases; bases with no gene match: 11. Germline CDR1 MNHGY, CDR2 SVAAGI. The CDR3 sequence is 16 residues long. This specimen belongs to a study of T cells in Graves' hyperthyroidism and ophthalmopathy. There were TCR beta CDR3 regions amplified from RNA transcripts. HTBI primers were used for first-round RT-PCR of the TCR CDR3. TCRdb reanalysed the multiplex PCR reads using MiXCR and keeps one entry per CDR3 protein. The table includes more than 300,000 distinct CDR3 sequences, roughly 20% detected once.

The specimen sequenced was blood. The gene calls are TRBV6-9 and TRBJ2-1, with TRBD2 matching over 11 bases. This clonotype originated in a man in his late teens or twenties with Graves' ophthalmopathy. CDR3 residues: CASSKTIAGGINEQFF. The CDR3 DNA sequence: TGTGCCAGCAGCAAGACTATAGCGGGGGGGATAAATGAGCAGTTCTTC.